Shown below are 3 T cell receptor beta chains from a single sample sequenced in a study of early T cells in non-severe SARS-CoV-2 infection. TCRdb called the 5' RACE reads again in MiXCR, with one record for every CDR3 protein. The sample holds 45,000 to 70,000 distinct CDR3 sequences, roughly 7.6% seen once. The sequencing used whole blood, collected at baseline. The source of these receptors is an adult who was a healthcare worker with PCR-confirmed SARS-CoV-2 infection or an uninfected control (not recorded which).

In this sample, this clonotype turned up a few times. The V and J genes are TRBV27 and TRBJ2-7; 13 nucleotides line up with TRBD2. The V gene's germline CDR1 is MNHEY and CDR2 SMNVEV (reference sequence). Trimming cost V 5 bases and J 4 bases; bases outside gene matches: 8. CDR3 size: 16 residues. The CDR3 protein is CASSPRTSGSLYEQYF. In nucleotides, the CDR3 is TGTGCCAGCAGTCCCCGGACTAGCGGGAGTTTGTACGAGCAGTACTTC.

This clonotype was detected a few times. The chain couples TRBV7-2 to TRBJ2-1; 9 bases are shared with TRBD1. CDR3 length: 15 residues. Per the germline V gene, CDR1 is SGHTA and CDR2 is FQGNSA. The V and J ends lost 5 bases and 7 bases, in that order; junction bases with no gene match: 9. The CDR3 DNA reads TGTGCCAGCAGCCTCAAGGGACAGGGAGTTAATGAGCAGTTCTTC. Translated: CASSLKGQGVNEQFF.

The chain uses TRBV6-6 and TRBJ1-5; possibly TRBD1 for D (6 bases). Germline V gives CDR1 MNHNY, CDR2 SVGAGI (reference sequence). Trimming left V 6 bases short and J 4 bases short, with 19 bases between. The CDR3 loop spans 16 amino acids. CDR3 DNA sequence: TGTGCCAGCAGCCCACCAAAGGACAGTCCTAATCAGCCCCAGCATTTT. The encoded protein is CASSPPKDSPNQPQHF.